A selection of T cell receptor beta chains follows, all from one sample in a study of cytomegalovirus exposure and HLA in healthy donors. TCRdb keeps only in-frame clones here, not all; method: immunoSEQ multiplex PCR. The repertoire has approximately 170,000 clones, roughly 80% of them found once; the top ten carry 2.4%. Sequenced input: PBMCs. Receptors originate from a male donor in good health and CMV-seronegative. The CDR3 runs from the conserved cysteine through the conserved F or W. The D gene is left open where the match is weak. Some rows have no size entry. The others give once, few or many, or a class for an expanded clone.

d_gene: NA
j_gene: TRBJ1-1
abundance: NA
v_gene: TRBV5-6
CDR3nt: TGTGCCAGCAGCTTTGACTGGAACACTGAAGCTTTCTTT
CDR3aa: CASSFDWNTEAFF

d_gene: TRBD2
j_gene: TRBJ2-3
abundance: once
v_gene: TRBV30
CDR3nt: TGTGCCTGGGGTGTACTGATAGCGGGGAGCGGGCCTCGCACAGATACGCAGTATTTT
CDR3aa: CAWGVLIAGSGPRTDTQYF

d_gene: TRBD1
j_gene: TRBJ2-5
abundance: NA
v_gene: TRBV5-6
CDR3nt: TGTGCCAGCAGCTCCGGGACAGGGGGACAAGAGACCCAGTACTTC
CDR3aa: CASSSGTGGQETQYF

d_gene: NA
j_gene: TRBJ2-1
abundance: NA
v_gene: TRBV7-2
CDR3nt: TGTGCCAGCAGCTTTAGCGGTCTTCTCTCCAATGAGCAGTTCTTC
CDR3aa: CASSFSGLLSNEQFF

d_gene: TRBD1
j_gene: TRBJ1-4
abundance: NA
v_gene: TRBV5-5
CDR3nt: TGTGCCAGCAGAACGACCGGGACAGAGGAAGAAAAACTGTTTTTT
CDR3aa: CASRTTGTEEEKLFF

d_gene: NA
j_gene: TRBJ2-5
abundance: NA
v_gene: TRBV5-1
CDR3nt: TGCGCCAGCAGCTTGGGTTGGGGCCAGGAGACCCAGTACTTC
CDR3aa: CASSLGWGQETQYF

d_gene: NA
j_gene: TRBJ2-7
abundance: NA
v_gene: TRBV29-1
CDR3nt: TGCAGCGTCGGGGTCTCCTACGAGCAGTACTTC
CDR3aa: CSVGVSYEQYF

d_gene: TRBD1
j_gene: TRBJ2-5
abundance: NA
v_gene: TRBV10-3
CDR3nt: TGTGCCATCAGTGTTTCTCCGGACAGGGGTGAGACCCAGTACTTC
CDR3aa: CAISVSPDRGETQYF

d_gene: TRBD2
j_gene: TRBJ2-5
abundance: NA
v_gene: TRBV10-3
CDR3nt: TGTGCCATCAGCTTGGGGCTAGCGGGGCTGGAGACCCAGTACTTC
CDR3aa: CAISLGLAGLETQYF

d_gene: NA
j_gene: TRBJ1-1
abundance: once
v_gene: TRBV2
CDR3nt: TGTGCCAGCAGTGAAAGGGGGAGAACTGAAGCTTTCTTT
CDR3aa: CASSERGRTEAFF

d_gene: NA
j_gene: TRBJ2-7
abundance: NA
v_gene: TRBV7-2
CDR3nt: TGTGCCAGCAGCATAGACGGAGGTTCCTACGAGCAGTACTTC
CDR3aa: CASSIDGGSYEQYF

d_gene: NA
j_gene: TRBJ2-2
abundance: NA
v_gene: TRBV19
CDR3nt: TGTGCCGGAAAGGGGGGGCGCACCGGGGAGCTGTTTTTT
CDR3aa: CAGKGGRTGELFF

d_gene: TRBD1
j_gene: TRBJ2-7
abundance: few
v_gene: TRBV5-4
CDR3nt: TGTGCCAGCAGCTTGGGGGACAGGATAATCTACGAGCAGTACTTC
CDR3aa: CASSLGDRIIYEQYF

d_gene: TRBD1
j_gene: TRBJ2-4
abundance: NA
v_gene: TRBV5-4
CDR3nt: TGTGCCAGCAGCTTGGCAGGACAGGCTACGGACATTCAGTACTTC
CDR3aa: CASSLAGQATDIQYF

d_gene: NA
j_gene: TRBJ2-1
abundance: once
v_gene: TRBV2
CDR3nt: TGTGCCAGCAGTGGGGGCACCTACAATGAGCAGTTCTTC
CDR3aa: CASSGGTYNEQFF

d_gene: TRBD1
j_gene: TRBJ1-5
abundance: NA
v_gene: TRBV5-1
CDR3nt: TGCGCCAGCAGCTCCGGGACAGGGAATCAGCCCCAGCATTTT
CDR3aa: CASSSGTGNQPQHF

d_gene: TRBD1
j_gene: TRBJ1-5
abundance: NA
v_gene: TRBV23-1
CDR3nt: TGCGCCAGCAGTCATACCAGGGGGAATCAGCCCCAGCATTTT
CDR3aa: CASSHTRGNQPQHF

d_gene: TRBD2
j_gene: TRBJ2-1
abundance: NA
v_gene: TRBV29-1
CDR3nt: TGCAGCGTTGACTCCTGGCGGGAGGGCTTTGAGCAGTTCTTC
CDR3aa: CSVDSWREGFEQFF

d_gene: NA
j_gene: TRBJ2-5
abundance: NA
v_gene: TRBV5-1
CDR3nt: TGCGCCAGCAGTACGGGAGTGGGAGAGACCCAGTACTTC
CDR3aa: CASSTGVGETQYF

d_gene: TRBD2
j_gene: TRBJ2-1
abundance: NA
v_gene: TRBV4-2
CDR3nt: TGTGCCAGCAGCCAAGAGGATCGGACTAGCGATGAGCAGTTCTTC
CDR3aa: CASSQEDRTSDEQFF

d_gene: TRBD1
j_gene: TRBJ2-7
abundance: NA
v_gene: TRBV27
CDR3nt: TGTGCCAGCAGTTTCTTTGTAGGGGGCGTTTTGTACGAGCAGTACTTC
CDR3aa: CASSFFVGGVLYEQYF

d_gene: TRBD1
j_gene: TRBJ1-3
abundance: NA
v_gene: TRBV30
CDR3nt: TGTGCCTGCCCCGACAGGGCCTCTGGAAACACCATATATTTT
CDR3aa: CACPDRASGNTIYF

d_gene: NA
j_gene: TRBJ2-4
abundance: NA
v_gene: TRBV7-2
CDR3nt: TGTGCCAGCAGCTTAACAGGGAACATTCAGTACTTC
CDR3aa: CASSLTGNIQYF

d_gene: TRBD1
j_gene: TRBJ1-6
abundance: NA
v_gene: TRBV5-1
CDR3nt: TGCGCCAGCAGCTTGGGACAGGGAGTAATCACCTATAATTCACCCCTCCACTTT
CDR3aa: CASSLGQGVITYNSPLHF

d_gene: NA
j_gene: TRBJ1-1
abundance: NA
v_gene: TRBV6-5
CDR3nt: TGTGCCAGCAGATCAACAGGGAACACTGAAGCTTTCTTT
CDR3aa: CASRSTGNTEAFF

d_gene: TRBD1
j_gene: TRBJ2-7
abundance: few
v_gene: TRBV4-1
CDR3nt: TGCGCCAGCAGCCAAGAGGACAGGGCCTCCTACGAGCAGTACTTC
CDR3aa: CASSQEDRASYEQYF

d_gene: TRBD1
j_gene: TRBJ2-2
abundance: few
v_gene: TRBV7-2
CDR3nt: TGTGCCAGCAGCTTATTGCAGGGGGCAAAGGAGCTGTTTTTT
CDR3aa: CASSLLQGAKELFF

d_gene: TRBD1
j_gene: TRBJ1-1
abundance: few
v_gene: TRBV6-5
CDR3nt: TGTGCCAGCAAATCGGACAGGGCGAGAACTGAAGCTTTCTTT
CDR3aa: CASKSDRARTEAFF

d_gene: TRBD2
j_gene: TRBJ2-7
abundance: NA
v_gene: TRBV5-4
CDR3nt: TGTGCCAGCAGCGCGGGGCTAGCGGGTTCTCCCTACGAGCAGTACTTC
CDR3aa: CASSAGLAGSPYEQYF

d_gene: TRBD1
j_gene: TRBJ1-2
abundance: NA
v_gene: TRBV5-1
CDR3nt: TGCGCCAGCAGCGGGGGACAGGGCCTTAACTATGGCTACACCTTC
CDR3aa: CASSGGQGLNYGYTF

d_gene: NA
j_gene: TRBJ1-1
abundance: NA
v_gene: TRBV19
CDR3nt: TGTGCCAGCAGAGGATGGATGAACACTGAAGCTTTCTTT
CDR3aa: CASRGWMNTEAFF

d_gene: TRBD1
j_gene: TRBJ1-2
abundance: NA
v_gene: TRBV18
CDR3nt: TGTGCCAGCTCACCACCATTTGGGACAGGGGATGGCTACACCTTC
CDR3aa: CASSPPFGTGDGYTF

d_gene: TRBD1
j_gene: TRBJ2-3
abundance: once
v_gene: TRBV9
CDR3nt: TGTGCCAGCACTCTCGGAGACAGGGTAACAGATACGCAGTATTTT
CDR3aa: CASTLGDRVTDTQYF

d_gene: NA
j_gene: TRBJ2-3
abundance: NA
v_gene: TRBV27
CDR3nt: TGTGCCAGCAGTCGACTAGTTAGCACAGATACGCAGTATTTT
CDR3aa: CASSRLVSTDTQYF

d_gene: NA
j_gene: TRBJ2-7
abundance: NA
v_gene: TRBV21-1
CDR3nt: TGTGCCAGCAGCAAAGCGCTACAGGGAAAGTACGAGCAGTACTTC
CDR3aa: CASSKALQGKYEQYF

d_gene: TRBD1
j_gene: TRBJ1-1
abundance: NA
v_gene: TRBV10-3
CDR3nt: TGTGCCATCAGTGCGGGACAGACTATGAACACTGAAGCTTTCTTT
CDR3aa: CAISAGQTMNTEAFF

d_gene: TRBD1
j_gene: TRBJ2-3
abundance: once
v_gene: TRBV6-6
CDR3nt: TGTGCCAGCAGTTCCGACAGGGGGCTGATCACAGATACGCAGTATTTT
CDR3aa: CASSSDRGLITDTQYF

d_gene: TRBD1
j_gene: TRBJ1-4
abundance: NA
v_gene: TRBV7-3
CDR3nt: TGTGCCAGCAGCTTCGGGACAGGGGGTGAAAAACTGTTTTTT
CDR3aa: CASSFGTGGEKLFF

d_gene: NA
j_gene: TRBJ2-5
abundance: once
v_gene: TRBV27
CDR3nt: TGTGCCAGCAGTACGGACCGACAGGAAGAGACCCAGTACTTC
CDR3aa: CASSTDRQEETQYF

d_gene: TRBD2
j_gene: TRBJ2-5
abundance: NA
v_gene: TRBV6-5
CDR3nt: TGTGCCAGCGGTACTAGCGGGGGCCGAAAAGAGACCCAGTACTTC
CDR3aa: CASGTSGGRKETQYF

d_gene: TRBD1
j_gene: TRBJ1-2
abundance: NA
v_gene: TRBV9
CDR3nt: TGTGCCAGCAGCGCCGGACAGGGAAGTAACTATGGCTACACCTTC
CDR3aa: CASSAGQGSNYGYTF

d_gene: NA
j_gene: TRBJ1-1
abundance: few
v_gene: TRBV6-1
CDR3nt: TGTGCCAATCGACCCCACGCAGGGATGAACACTGAAGCTTTCTTT
CDR3aa: CANRPHAGMNTEAFF

d_gene: NA
j_gene: TRBJ2-2
abundance: NA
v_gene: TRBV7-9
CDR3nt: TGTGCCAGCAGCCCGAGGAGAGGGGGTAGCACCGGGGAGCTGTTTTTT
CDR3aa: CASSPRRGGSTGELFF

d_gene: NA
j_gene: TRBJ2-5
abundance: NA
v_gene: TRBV9
CDR3nt: TGTGCCAGCAGCGTCGGCAGGCAAGAGACCCAGTACTTC
CDR3aa: CASSVGRQETQYF

d_gene: TRBD2
j_gene: TRBJ2-7
abundance: once
v_gene: TRBV4-2
CDR3nt: TGTGCCAGCAGCCAAGATCCCATTACTAGCGGGAGGCCACCAAGCTACGAGCAGTACTTC
CDR3aa: CASSQDPITSGRPPSYEQYF

d_gene: NA
j_gene: TRBJ2-1
abundance: NA
v_gene: TRBV7-7
CDR3nt: TGTGCTAGCAGCTTAGACCACGGGAACCACAATGAGCAGTTCTTC
CDR3aa: CASSLDHGNHNEQFF

d_gene: TRBD1
j_gene: TRBJ1-1
abundance: few
v_gene: TRBV7-6
CDR3nt: TGTGCCAGCAGCTTAGGGACAGGGAGTGACACTGAAGCTTTCTTT
CDR3aa: CASSLGTGSDTEAFF

d_gene: NA
j_gene: TRBJ2-7
abundance: NA
v_gene: TRBV4-2
CDR3nt: TGTGCCAGCAGCCAAGATTCAAGTAGCTCCTACGAGCAGTACTTC
CDR3aa: CASSQDSSSSYEQYF

d_gene: TRBD2
j_gene: TRBJ2-5
abundance: NA
v_gene: TRBV13
CDR3nt: TGTGCCAGCAGCCCCCTAGTTAGCGGGAACGGGGAGACCCAGTACTTC
CDR3aa: CASSPLVSGNGETQYF

d_gene: NA
j_gene: TRBJ1-3
abundance: NA
v_gene: TRBV6-1
CDR3nt: TGTGCCAGCAGTGAATCGTTTAGGACAATGAGCTCTGGAAACACCATATATTTT
CDR3aa: CASSESFRTMSSGNTIYF

d_gene: NA
j_gene: TRBJ1-5
abundance: once
v_gene: TRBV18
CDR3nt: TGTGCCAGCTCACCACGTCAGGACAGCCTCAATCAGCCCCAGCATTTT
CDR3aa: CASSPRQDSLNQPQHF

d_gene: NA
j_gene: TRBJ1-2
abundance: NA
v_gene: TRBV9
CDR3nt: TGTGCCAGCAGCCTAGGGACGGGGGTGCAGTTGAACTATGGCTACACCTTC
CDR3aa: CASSLGTGVQLNYGYTF

d_gene: TRBD1
j_gene: TRBJ2-3
abundance: NA
v_gene: TRBV5-1
CDR3nt: TGCGCCAGCAGCCCGGGACAGGGGTTAGTCACAGATACGCAGTATTTT
CDR3aa: CASSPGQGLVTDTQYF

d_gene: NA
j_gene: TRBJ1-3
abundance: NA
v_gene: TRBV6-1
CDR3nt: TGTGCCAGCAGTGAATGGGGCGGCGGCTCTGGAAACACCATATATTTT
CDR3aa: CASSEWGGGSGNTIYF

d_gene: TRBD2
j_gene: TRBJ2-7
abundance: NA
v_gene: TRBV28
CDR3nt: TGTGCCAGTCGGTCTGCGGGAGGGCCGTACGAGCAGTACTTC
CDR3aa: CASRSAGGPYEQYF